A single sample is the source of the 14 T cell receptor beta chains below, sequenced in a study of blood T cell repertoires in COVID-19. The table came from immunoSEQ multiplex PCR; TCRdb's copy has only in-frame clones and leaves some out. This table holds over 60,000 clones, around 79% found once. What was sequenced was peripheral blood. These receptors originate from a human donor in a cohort sampled during active COVID-19.

The genes are TRBV19 and TRBJ1-2; TRBD1 matches 8 bases. The trim removed 10 bases at V and 5 bases at J, leaving 12 bases unmatched. Germline V CDR1 and CDR2: LNHDA, SQIVND (reference sequence). The CDR3 length is 14 residues. The CDR3 DNA follows: TGTGCCACCAGAGCAGACAGGGGTCGGTATGGCTACACCTTC. It codes for CATRADRGRYGYTF.

DNA of the CDR3: TGTGCCAGCTCACCTCTTAGCGGGGGGACCCGGAGCGAGCAGTACTTC. This codes for CASSPLSGGTRSEQYF. The chain carries TRBV18 and TRBJ2-7; 10 bases agree with TRBD2. With 3 bases clipped from V and 6 bases from J, the junction kept 11 bases outside the gene matches. The CDR3 consists of 16 residues. Per germline, CDR1 KGHSH and CDR2 LQKENI.

The chain is built from TRBV5-4 and TRBJ2-5, with 11 nucleotides matching TRBD2. The germline V gene encodes CDR1 SGHNT and CDR2 YYREEE (reference sequence). This CDR3 has 18 residues. V lost 3 bases to trimming and J lost 1 base; unmatched junction nucleotides: 11. CDR3: CASSSSIYSGGVQETQYF. The CDR3, as DNA: TGTGCCAGCAGCTCCTCTATATATAGCGGGGGGGTCCAAGAGACCCAGTACTTC.

V is TRBV2 and J is TRBJ2-3, with D possibly TRBD1 on 5 matching bases. V was clipped by 6 bases and J by 0 bases, with 10 bases between them. The CDR3 length is 14 residues. Looked up from germline, CDR1 is SNHLY and CDR2 is FYNNEI. CDR3 nucleotides: TGTGCCAGCAGAGAACAGGATAGCACAGATACGCAGTATTTT. Protein sequence: CASREQDSTDTQYF.

The chain links TRBV27 to TRBJ2-1, with no clear D. Per germline, CDR1 MNHEY and CDR2 SMNVEV (reference sequence). With 5 bases removed from V and 7 bases from J, the gap between germline ends came to 3 bases. The CDR3 runs 10 residues. The CDR3 is CASSQNEQFF. The CDR3 DNA is TGTGCCAGCAGTCAGAATGAGCAGTTCTTC.

To note about this clone: At one end the junction does not follow the germline gene, possibly because of a read error. This chain uses TRBV12-5 with TRBJ2-4; 9 bases map to TRBD1. CDR1 is LGHNT, CDR2 FRNRAP, per germline. CDR3 length: 12 residues. The CDR3 spells CASGLAGQGQDF. DNA for the CDR3: TGTGCTAGTGGTTTGGCCGGACAGGGGCAAGACTTC.

This clone is a singleton in its sample. The chain recombines TRBV6-5 with TRBJ2-4; TRBD1 aligns across 10 bases. V shed 5 bases, J shed 13 bases, and the junction held 5 bases outside the gene matches. CDR1 and CDR2 from the germline V gene are MNHEY and SVGAGI. This CDR3 region has 12 residues. CDR3 sequence: CASSTGQGGQYF. The CDR3 DNA is TGTGCCAGCAGTACTGGACAGGGGGGCCAGTACTTC.

This sequence joins TRBV28 and TRBJ2-1; D not certain. The V end was cut by 7 bases, the J end by 3 bases, with 10 bases between. CDR3 length equals 13 residues. Per the germline V gene, CDR1 is MDHEN and CDR2 is SYDVKM. This CDR3 reads CASTYDNYNEQFF. CDR3 in DNA: TGTGCCAGCACCTACGACAACTACAATGAGCAGTTCTTC.

The chain employs TRBV20-1 and TRBJ1-4; D unresolved. The CDR3 spans 11 residues. The V gene lost 2 bases and the J gene lost 6 bases, with 4 bases spanning the gap. In germline, CDR1 is DFQATT, CDR2 SNEGSKA (reference sequence). CDR3 sequence reads: CSARRDEKLFF. The DNA of the CDR3 is TGCAGTGCTAGACGTGATGAAAAACTGTTTTTT.

The chain has TRBV7-9 and TRBJ1-2, with 8 bases fitting TRBD1. The CDR3 loop spans 15 amino acids. CDR1 is SEHNR, CDR2 FQNEAQ, per germline (reference sequence). The ends lost 5 bases at V and 5 bases at J; junction bases unmatched: 10. CDR3 DNA sequence: TGTGCCAGCAGCCGAATAGAGACAGGGGCTTATGGCTACACCTTC. It is translated as CASSRIETGAYGYTF.

The CDR3 protein is CASSRTTSGGAGEQYF. The CDR3 nucleotides are TGTGCCAGCAGCCGTACGACCAGCGGGGGGGCAGGCGAGCAGTACTTC. This sequence joins TRBV3-1 (or the pseudogene TRBV3-2) and TRBJ2-7; 10 bases align to TRBD2. The CDR3 is made up of 16 amino acids. V trimming: 4 bases; J trimming: 6 bases; junction bases outside the gene matches: 12. Germline CDR1 reads LGHDT; CDR2 reads YNNKEL (reference sequence).

The chain has TRBV19 and TRBJ1-5, with D possibly matching TRBD1 (5 bases). The CDR3 sequence is 14 residues long. Trimming pared 5 bases from V and 0 bases from J, leaving 8 bases between. CDR1 is LNHDA and CDR2 is SQIVND in the germline V gene (reference sequence). In nucleotides, the CDR3 is TGTGCCAGTAGTGACAGTATTAGCAATCAGCCCCAGCATTTT. As protein: CASSDSISNQPQHF.

The chain recombines TRBV5-5 with TRBJ1-5; the D is unclear. V was clipped by 4 bases and J by 0 bases, with 14 bases between them. The CDR3 contains 16 residues. Germline CDR1 and CDR2: SGHKS and YYEKEE (reference sequence). The CDR3 sequence is CASSQFGRGSNQPQHF. CDR3 DNA: TGTGCCAGCAGCCAGTTTGGGCGGGGTAGCAATCAGCCCCAGCATTTT.

This clone was found a few times. V is TRBV6-1 and J is TRBJ2-2, with 9 nucleotides matching TRBD1. Germline CDR1 and CDR2: MNHNS and SASEGT. This CDR3 comprises 18 residues. The V and J ends lost 2 bases and 6 bases, in that order; junction bases with no gene match: 13. CDR3 nucleotide sequence: TGTGCCAGCAGTGAAATTCACGGTTGGGACAGGGCGCCCGGGGAGCTGTTTTTT. This gives the protein CASSEIHGWDRAPGELFF.